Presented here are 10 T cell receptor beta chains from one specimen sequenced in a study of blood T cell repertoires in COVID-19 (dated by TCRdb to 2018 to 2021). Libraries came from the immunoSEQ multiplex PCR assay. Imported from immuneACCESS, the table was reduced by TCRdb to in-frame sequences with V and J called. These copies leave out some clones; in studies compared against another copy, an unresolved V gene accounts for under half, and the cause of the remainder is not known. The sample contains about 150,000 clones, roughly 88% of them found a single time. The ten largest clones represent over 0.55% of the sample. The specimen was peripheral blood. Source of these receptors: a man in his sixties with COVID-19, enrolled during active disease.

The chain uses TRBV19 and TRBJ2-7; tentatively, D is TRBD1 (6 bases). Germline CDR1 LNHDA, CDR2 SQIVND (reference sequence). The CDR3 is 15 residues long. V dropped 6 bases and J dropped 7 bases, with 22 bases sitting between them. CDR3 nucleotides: TGTGCCAGTAGCCACAGGGCAATGGGAGCGGATGAGCAGTACTTC. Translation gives CASSHRAMGADEQYF.

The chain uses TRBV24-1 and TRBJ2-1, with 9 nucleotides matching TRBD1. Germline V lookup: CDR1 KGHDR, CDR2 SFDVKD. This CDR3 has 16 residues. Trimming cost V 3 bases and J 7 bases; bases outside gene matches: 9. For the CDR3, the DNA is TGTGCCACCAGTGATCCCCCCACCGGGACAGGGAATGAGCAGTTCTTC. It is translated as CATSDPPTGTGNEQFF.

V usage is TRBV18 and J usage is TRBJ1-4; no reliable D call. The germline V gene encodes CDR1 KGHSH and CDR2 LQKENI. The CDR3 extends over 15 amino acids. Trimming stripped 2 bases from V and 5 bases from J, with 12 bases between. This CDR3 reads CASSPNYGNNEKLFF. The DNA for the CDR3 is TGTGCCAGCTCACCAAATTACGGGAACAATGAAAAACTGTTTTTT. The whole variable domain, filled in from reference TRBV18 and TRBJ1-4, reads NAGVMQNPRHLVRRRGQEARLRCSPMKGHSHVYWYRQLPEEGLKFMVYLQKENIIDESGMPKERFSAEFPKEGPSILRIQQVVRGDSAAYFCASSPNYGNNEKLFFGSGTQLSVL.

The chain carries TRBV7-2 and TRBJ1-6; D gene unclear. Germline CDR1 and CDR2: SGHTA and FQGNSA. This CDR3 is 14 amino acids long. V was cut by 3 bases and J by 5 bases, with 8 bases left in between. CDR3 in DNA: TGTGCCAGCAGCTTCAGTACAGATAATTCACCCCTCCACTTT. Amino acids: CASSFSTDNSPLHF. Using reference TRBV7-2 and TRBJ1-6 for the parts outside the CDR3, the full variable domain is GAGVSQSPSNKVTEKGKDVELRCDPISGHTALYWYRQSLGQGLEFLIYFQGNSAPDKSGLPSDRFSAERTGGSVSTLTIQRTQQEDSAVYLCASSFSTDNSPLHFGNGTRLTVT.

CDR3 coding DNA: TGTGCCAGCAGACCGGGCCGGGGAGAGCAGCCCCAGCATTTT. It translates to CASRPGRGEQPQHF. This sequence joins TRBV6-5 and TRBJ1-5; D is unclear. The V and J ends lost 6 bases and 7 bases respectively, with 16 bases between them. The CDR3 consists of 14 residues. Looked up from germline, CDR1 is MNHEY and CDR2 is SVGAGI.

The chain's CDR3 is CASDPRQGAQAFF. Written as DNA, the CDR3 is TGTGCTAGTGACCCCAGACAGGGGGCACAAGCTTTCTTT. This sequence joins TRBV12-5 and TRBJ1-1, with 10 bases identical to TRBD1. Germline CDR1 reads LGHNT; CDR2 reads FRNRAP. This CDR3 has 13 amino acids. V was clipped by 7 bases and J by 9 bases; unmatched bases: 8.

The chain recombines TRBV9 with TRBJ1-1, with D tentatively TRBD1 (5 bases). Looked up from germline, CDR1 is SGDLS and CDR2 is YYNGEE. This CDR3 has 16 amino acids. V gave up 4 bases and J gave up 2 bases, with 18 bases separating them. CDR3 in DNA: TGTGCCAGCAGCAAAAGGGGCGCAGGCCCAAACACTGAAGCTTTCTTT. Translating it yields CASSKRGAGPNTEAFF.

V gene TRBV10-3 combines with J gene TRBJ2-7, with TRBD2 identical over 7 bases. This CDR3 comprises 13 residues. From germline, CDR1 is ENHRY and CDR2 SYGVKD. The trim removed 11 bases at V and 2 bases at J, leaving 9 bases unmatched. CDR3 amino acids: CAATGGSPYEQYF. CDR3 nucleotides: TGTGCCGCAACGGGGGGATCCCCCTACGAGCAGTACTTC.

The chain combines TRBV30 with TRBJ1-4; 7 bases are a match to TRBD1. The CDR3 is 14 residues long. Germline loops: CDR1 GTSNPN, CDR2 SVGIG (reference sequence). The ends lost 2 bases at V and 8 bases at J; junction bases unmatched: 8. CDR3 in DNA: TGTGCCTGGAGTACGGACAGGACCTCAGAAAAACTGTTTTTT. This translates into CAWSTDRTSEKLFF. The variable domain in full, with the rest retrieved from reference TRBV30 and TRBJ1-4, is SQTIHQWPATLVQPVGSPLSLECTVEGTSNPNLYWYRQAAGRGLQLLFYSVGIGQISSEVPQNLSASRPQDRQFILSSKKLLLSDSGFYLCAWSTDRTSEKLFFGSGTQLSVL.

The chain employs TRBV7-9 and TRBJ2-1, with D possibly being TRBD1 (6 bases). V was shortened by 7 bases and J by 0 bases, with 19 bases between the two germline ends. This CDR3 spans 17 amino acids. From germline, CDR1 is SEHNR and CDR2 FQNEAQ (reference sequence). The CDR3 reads CASTPAVTGTSYNEQFF. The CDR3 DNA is TGTGCCAGCACCCCGGCGGTTACAGGGACCTCCTACAATGAGCAGTTCTTC.